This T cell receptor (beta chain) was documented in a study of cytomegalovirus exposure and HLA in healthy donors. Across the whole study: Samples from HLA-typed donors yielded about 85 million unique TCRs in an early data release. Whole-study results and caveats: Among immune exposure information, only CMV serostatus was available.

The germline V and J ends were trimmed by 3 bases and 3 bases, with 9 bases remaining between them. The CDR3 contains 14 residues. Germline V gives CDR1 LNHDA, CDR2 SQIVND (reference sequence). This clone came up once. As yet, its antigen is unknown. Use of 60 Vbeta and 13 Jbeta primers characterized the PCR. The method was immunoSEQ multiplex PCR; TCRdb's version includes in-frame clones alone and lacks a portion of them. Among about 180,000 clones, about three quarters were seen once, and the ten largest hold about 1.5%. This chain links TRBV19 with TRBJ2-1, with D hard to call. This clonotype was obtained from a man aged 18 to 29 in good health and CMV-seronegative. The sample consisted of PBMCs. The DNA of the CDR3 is TGTGCCAGTAGTATGTCACTGTACTACAATGAGCAGTTCTTC. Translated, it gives CASSMSLYYNEQFF.